This T cell receptor (beta chain) appears in the sequencing data of a study of T-cell memory formation after mild COVID-19. Study findings and constraints: Pre-infection memory already had some responding clones, implying cross-reactive memory joined. Clones that shrank (day 15 to 85) were balanced CD4/CD8, whereas later expanders leaned CD4+.

Points on this clonotype: Its antigen is currently unknown.

Unmatched junction bases numbered 4, after V lost 5 bases and J lost 2 bases. This CDR3 region has 16 residues. The germline CDR1 and CDR2 sequences are ENHRY and SYGVKD. 5'RACE with constant-segment primers yielded barcoded, UMI-tagged TCR alpha and TCR beta cDNA libraries. TCRdb re-called the 5' RACE reads with MiXCR, one entry per CDR3 protein. The table shows around 320,000 distinct CDR3 sequences, with approximately 14% occurring only once. This sequence was found in a man between 18 and 29 years old who had mild COVID-19 (a few samples of this study predate the infection). Cell type and time point are not known. Sequencing was carried out using PBMCs or a T cell subset sorted from them (not recorded which). This rearrangement joins TRBV10-3 to TRBJ2-5; TRBD2 matches at 14 bases. The CDR3 loop is CAISPGTSGGQETQYF. CDR3 in DNA: TGTGCCATCAGTCCCGGGACTAGCGGGGGTCAAGAGACCCAGTACTTC.